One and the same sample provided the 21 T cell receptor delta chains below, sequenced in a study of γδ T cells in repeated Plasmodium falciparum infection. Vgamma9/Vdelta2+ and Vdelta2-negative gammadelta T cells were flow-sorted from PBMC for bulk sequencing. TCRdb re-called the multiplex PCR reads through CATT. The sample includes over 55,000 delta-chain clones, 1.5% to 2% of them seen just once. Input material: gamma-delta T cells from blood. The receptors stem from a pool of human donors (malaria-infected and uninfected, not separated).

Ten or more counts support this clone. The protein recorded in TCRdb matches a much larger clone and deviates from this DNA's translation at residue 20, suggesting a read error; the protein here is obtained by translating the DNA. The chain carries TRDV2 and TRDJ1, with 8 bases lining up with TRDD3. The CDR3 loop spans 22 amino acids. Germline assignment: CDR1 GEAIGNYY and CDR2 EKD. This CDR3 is CACDTDEGSQSTGGAYTDKFIF. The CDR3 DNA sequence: TGTGCCTGTGACACCGACGAAGGAAGTCAGAGTACTGGGGGGGCCTACACCGATAAATTCATCTTT.

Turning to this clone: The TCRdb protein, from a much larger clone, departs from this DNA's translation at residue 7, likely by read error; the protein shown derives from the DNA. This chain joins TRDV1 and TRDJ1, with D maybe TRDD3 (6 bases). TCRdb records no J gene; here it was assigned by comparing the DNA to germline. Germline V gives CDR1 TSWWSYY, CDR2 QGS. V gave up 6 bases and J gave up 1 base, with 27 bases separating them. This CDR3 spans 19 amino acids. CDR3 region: CALGPYPRGNSRPTDKLIF. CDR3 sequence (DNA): TGTGCTCTTGGCCCTTACCCCCGGGGGAACTCGCGTCCCACCGATAAACTCATCTTT.

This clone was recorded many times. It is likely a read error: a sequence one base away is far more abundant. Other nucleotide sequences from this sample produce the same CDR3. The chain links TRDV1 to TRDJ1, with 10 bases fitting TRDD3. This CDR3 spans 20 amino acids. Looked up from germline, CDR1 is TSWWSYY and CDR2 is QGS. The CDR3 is CALGELVFWNYWGIPDKLIF. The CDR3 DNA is TGTGCCCTTGGGGAACTAGTCTTCTGGAACTACTGGGGGATCCCCGATAAACTCATCTTT.

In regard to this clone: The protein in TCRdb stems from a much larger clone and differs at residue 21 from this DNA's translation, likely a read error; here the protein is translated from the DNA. As DNA, the CDR3 is TGTGCTCTTGGGATTCTTCTAGGGGCCTTTCCTAGGACTGGGGGATTTGGAAGCACCGATCAACTCATCTTT. Translated: CALGILLGAFPRTGGFGSTDQLIF. The V gene is TRDV1, the J gene TRDJ1, with TRDD3 matching over 10 bases. Here the J gene came from matching the DNA to germline, since TCRdb omits it. Germline CDR1 and CDR2: TSWWSYY and QGS. The CDR3 is 24 amino acids.

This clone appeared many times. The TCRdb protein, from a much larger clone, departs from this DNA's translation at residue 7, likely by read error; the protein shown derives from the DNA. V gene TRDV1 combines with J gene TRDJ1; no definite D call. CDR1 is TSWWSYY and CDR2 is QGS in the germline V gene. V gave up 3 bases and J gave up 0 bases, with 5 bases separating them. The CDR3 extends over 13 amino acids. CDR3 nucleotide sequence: TGTGCTCTTGGGGACGTGCACACCGATAAACTCATCTTT. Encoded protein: CALGDVHTDKLIF.

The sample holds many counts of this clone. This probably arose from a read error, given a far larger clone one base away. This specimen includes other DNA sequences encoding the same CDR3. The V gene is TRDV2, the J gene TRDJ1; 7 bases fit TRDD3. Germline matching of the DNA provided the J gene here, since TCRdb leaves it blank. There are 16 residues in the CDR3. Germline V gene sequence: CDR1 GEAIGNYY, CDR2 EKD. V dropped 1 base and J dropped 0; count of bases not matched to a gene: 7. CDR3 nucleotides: TGTGCCTGTGACACAGGGTACTGGGGCCACACCGATAAACTCATCTTT. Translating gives CACDTGYWGHTDKLIF.

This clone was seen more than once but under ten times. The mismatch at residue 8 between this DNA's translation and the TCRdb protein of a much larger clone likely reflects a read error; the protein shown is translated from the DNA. The CDR3 is CALGEPLSYWGIPILGDKLIF. In DNA, the CDR3 is TGTGCTCTTGGGGAACCCCTCTCCTACTGGGGGATACCGATTCTCGGCGATAAACTCATCTTT. The chain employs TRDV1 and TRDJ1, with TRDD3 matching 12 bases. TCRdb carries no J gene annotation; the J gene was assigned here by matching the DNA with germline. CDR1 and CDR2 from the germline V gene are TSWWSYY and QGS. CDR3 length: 21 residues. V dropped 1 base and J dropped 4; count of bases not matched to a gene: 19.

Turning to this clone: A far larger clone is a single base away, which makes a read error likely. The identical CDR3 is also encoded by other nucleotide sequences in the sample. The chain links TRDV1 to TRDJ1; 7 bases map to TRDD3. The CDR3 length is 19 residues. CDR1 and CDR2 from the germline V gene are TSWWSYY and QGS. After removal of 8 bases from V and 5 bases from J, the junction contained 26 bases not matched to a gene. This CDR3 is CALKFYRTVLGARTDKLIF. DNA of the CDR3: TGTGCTCTTAAATTCTACCGAACGGTGCTGGGGGCCCGCACGGATAAACTCATCTTT.

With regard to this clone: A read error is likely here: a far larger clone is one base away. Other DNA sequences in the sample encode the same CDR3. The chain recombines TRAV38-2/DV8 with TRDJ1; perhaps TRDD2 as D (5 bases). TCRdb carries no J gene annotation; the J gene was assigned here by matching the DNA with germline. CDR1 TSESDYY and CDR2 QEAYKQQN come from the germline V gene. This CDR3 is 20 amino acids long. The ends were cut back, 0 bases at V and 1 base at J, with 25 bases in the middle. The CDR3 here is CAYRSATLREGRGLTDKLIF. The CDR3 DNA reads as TGTGCTTATAGGAGCGCGACCCTACGAGAGGGCAGGGGCCTCACCGATAAACTCATCTTT.

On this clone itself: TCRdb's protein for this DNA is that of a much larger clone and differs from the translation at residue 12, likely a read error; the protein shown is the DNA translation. The CDR3 here is CALGEHPSLYWRILTPYTDKLIF. The DNA for the CDR3 is TGTGCTCTTGGGGAACATCCTTCTCTCTACTGGAGGATACTTACTCCCTACACCGATAAACTCATCTTT. The chain uses TRDV1 and TRDJ1; tentative D call: TRDD3 (6 bases). TCRdb leaves out the J gene; it was filled in here by matching the DNA to germline. The CDR3 loop spans 23 amino acids. CDR1 and CDR2 from the germline V gene are TSWWSYY and QGS. Deletions cut 1 base from V and 0 bases from J, with 33 bases between.

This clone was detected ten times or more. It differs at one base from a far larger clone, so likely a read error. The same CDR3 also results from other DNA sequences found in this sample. The CDR3 coding sequence is TGTGCCTGTGACGATCTGGGGGAGTTCTACACCGATAAACTCATCTTC. This gives the protein CACDDLGEFYTDKLIF. The chain joins TRDV2 to TRDJ1; 8 positions match TRDD3. Germline lookup yields CDR1 GEAIGNYY and CDR2 EKD. The CDR3 runs 16 residues.

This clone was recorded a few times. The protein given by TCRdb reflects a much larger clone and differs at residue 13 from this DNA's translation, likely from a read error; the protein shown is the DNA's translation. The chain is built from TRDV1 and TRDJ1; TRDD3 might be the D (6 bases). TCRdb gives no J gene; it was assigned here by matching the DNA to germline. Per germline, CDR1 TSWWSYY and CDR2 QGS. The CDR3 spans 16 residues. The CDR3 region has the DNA TGTGCTCTTGGGGAACGCTTGGGGGTCTGCGGCGATGAACTCATCTTT. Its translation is CALGERLGVCGDELIF.

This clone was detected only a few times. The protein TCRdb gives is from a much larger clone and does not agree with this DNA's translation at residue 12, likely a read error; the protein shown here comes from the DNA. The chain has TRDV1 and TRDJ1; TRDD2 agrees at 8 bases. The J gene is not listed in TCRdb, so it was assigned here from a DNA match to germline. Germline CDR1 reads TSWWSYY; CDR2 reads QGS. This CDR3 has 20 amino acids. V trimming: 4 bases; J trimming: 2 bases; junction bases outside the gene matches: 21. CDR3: CALGVLLPTGGVSYTDKLIF. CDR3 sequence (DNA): TGTGCTCTTGGGGTCCTACTTCCTACAGGGGGGGTATCGTATACCGATAAACTCATCTTT.

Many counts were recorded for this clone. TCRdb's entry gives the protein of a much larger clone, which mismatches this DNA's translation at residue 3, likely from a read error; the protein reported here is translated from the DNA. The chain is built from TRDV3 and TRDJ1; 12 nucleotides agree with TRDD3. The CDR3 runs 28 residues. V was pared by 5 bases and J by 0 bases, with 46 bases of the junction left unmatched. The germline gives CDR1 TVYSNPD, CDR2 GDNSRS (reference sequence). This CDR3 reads CALGGSSPLGDTGSACLRIATYTDKLIF. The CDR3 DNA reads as TGTGCCCTTGGTGGTTCCTCCCCGCTGGGGGATACGGGGAGCGCATGTTTACGGATAGCTACGTACACCGATAAACTCATCTTT.

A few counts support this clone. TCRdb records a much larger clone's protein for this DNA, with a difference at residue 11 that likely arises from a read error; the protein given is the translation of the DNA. The CDR3: CALGERGLLRGTGGYGHTNTDKLIF. DNA for the CDR3: TGTGCTCTTGGGGAACGAGGGCTCCTACGCGGTACTGGGGGGTACGGGCATACAAACACCGATAAACTCATCTTT. The chain couples TRDV1 to TRDJ1, with 8 bases fitting TRDD3. The J gene is absent in TCRdb and was assigned here via DNA matching to germline. The CDR3 extends over 25 amino acids. The ends lost 1 base at V and 0 bases at J; junction bases unmatched: 31. Germline CDR1 is TSWWSYY and CDR2 is QGS.

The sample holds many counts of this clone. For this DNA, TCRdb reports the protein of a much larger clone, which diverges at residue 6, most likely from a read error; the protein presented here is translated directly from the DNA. CDR3 in amino acids: CAFRLGKLIF. CDR3 sequence (DNA): TGTGCCTTTCGATTGGGTAAACTCATCTTT. V usage is TRDV3 and J usage is TRDJ1; D is uncertain. There are 10 residues in the CDR3. Per germline, CDR1 TVYSNPD and CDR2 GDNSRS (reference sequence). The V end was cut by 2 bases, the J end by 7 bases, with 8 bases between. Full variable domain (remainder filled in from reference TRDV3 and TRDJ1): CDKVTQSSPDQTVASGSEVVLLCTYDTVYSNPDLFWYRIRPDYSFQFVFYGDNSRSEGADFTQGRFSVKHILTQKAFHLVISPVRTEDSATYYCAFRLGKLIFGKGTRVTVEP.

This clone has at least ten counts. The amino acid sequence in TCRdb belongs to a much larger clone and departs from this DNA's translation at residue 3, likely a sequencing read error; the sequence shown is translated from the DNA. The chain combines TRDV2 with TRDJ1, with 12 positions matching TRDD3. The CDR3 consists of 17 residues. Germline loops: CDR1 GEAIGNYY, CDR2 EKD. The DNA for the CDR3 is TGTGCCCGTGACCTAATACTGGGGGATACAGGATCCGATAAACTCATCTTT. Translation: CARDLILGDTGSDKLIF.

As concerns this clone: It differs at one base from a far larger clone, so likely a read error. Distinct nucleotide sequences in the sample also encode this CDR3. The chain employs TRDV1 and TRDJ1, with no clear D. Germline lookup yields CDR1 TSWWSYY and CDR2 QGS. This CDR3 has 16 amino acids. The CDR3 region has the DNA TGTGCTCTTGGGGGAATTCCCGTTATTGTGGCCGACAAACTCATCTTT. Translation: CALGGIPVIVADKLIF.

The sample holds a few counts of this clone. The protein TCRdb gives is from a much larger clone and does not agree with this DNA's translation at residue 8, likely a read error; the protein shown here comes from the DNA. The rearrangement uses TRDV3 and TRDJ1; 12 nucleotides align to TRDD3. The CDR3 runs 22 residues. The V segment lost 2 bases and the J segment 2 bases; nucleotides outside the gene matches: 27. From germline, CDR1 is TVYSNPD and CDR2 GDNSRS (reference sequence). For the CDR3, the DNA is TGTGCCTTTTGCCCGAGCTTCCCACAGTACTGGGGGATACCGGATCGTACCGATAAACTCATCTTT. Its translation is CAFCPSFPQYWGIPDRTDKLIF.

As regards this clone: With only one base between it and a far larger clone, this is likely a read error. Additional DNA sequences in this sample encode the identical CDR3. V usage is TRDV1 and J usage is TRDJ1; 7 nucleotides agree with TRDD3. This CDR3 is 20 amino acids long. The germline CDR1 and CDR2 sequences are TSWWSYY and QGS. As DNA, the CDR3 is TGTGCCCTTGGGGAACGCCTACGCACCAGCTACTGGGGATTTACCGATAAACTCATCTTT. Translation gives CALGERLRTSYWGFTDKLIF.

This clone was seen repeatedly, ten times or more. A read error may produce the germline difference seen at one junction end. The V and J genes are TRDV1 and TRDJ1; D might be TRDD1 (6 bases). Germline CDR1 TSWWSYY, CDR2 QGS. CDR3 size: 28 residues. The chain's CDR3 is CALGELPFPPLATKKYLRVIAYTNKLIF. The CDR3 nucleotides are TGTGCTCTTGGGGAACTTCCGTTTCCCCCTCTGGCTACTAAGAAATATTTACGGGTCATTGCTTACACCAATAAACTCATCTTT.